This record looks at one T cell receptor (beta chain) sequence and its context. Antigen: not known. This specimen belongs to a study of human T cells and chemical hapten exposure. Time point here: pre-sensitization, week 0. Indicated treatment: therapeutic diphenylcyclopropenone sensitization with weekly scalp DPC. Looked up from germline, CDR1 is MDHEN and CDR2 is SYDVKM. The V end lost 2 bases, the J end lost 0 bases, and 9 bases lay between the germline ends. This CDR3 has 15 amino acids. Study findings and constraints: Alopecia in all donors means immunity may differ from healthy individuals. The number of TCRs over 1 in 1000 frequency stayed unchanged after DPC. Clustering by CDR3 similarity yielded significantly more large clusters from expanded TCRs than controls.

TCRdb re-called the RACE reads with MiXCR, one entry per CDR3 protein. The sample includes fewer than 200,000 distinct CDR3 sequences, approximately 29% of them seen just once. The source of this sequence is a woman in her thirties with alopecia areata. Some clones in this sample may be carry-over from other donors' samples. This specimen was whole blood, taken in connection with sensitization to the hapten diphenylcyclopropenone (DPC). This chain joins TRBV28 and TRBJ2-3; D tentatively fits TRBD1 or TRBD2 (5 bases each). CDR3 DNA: TGTGCCAGCAGTTTACTCGGGACCAGCACAGATACGCAGTATTTT. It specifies CASSLLGTSTDTQYF.